This T cell receptor (beta chain) was captured by sequencing in a study of T cells in Graves' hyperthyroidism and ophthalmopathy. The CDR3 extends over 15 amino acids. The V end was cut by 1 base, the J end by 2 bases, with 12 bases between. Germline CDR1 LGHDT, CDR2 YNNKEL (reference sequence). From RNA transcripts, TCR beta CDR3 regions were amplified. The HTBI primer set drove a first-round RT-PCR of the TCR CDR3. TCRdb ran MiXCR on the multiplex PCR reads and lists one entry per CDR3 protein. The sample records 600,000 to 650,000 distinct CDR3 sequences, 15% to 20% being singletons. The source of the PBMCs was over 8.5 ml of fresh peripheral blood. This clonotype was counted at least ten times. The antigen is not known. General study results and limits: Most expanded thyroid clonotypes above 0.001 also appeared in blood.

The source material was blood. The receptor comes from a woman in her 30s with Graves' hyperthyroidism. This chain joins TRBV3-1 and TRBJ2-7, with a tentative D call TRBD1 (5 bases). CDR3 bases: TGTGCCAGCAGCCAAGCCCCACAGGCTACCTACGAGCAGTACTTC. Protein sequence: CASSQAPQATYEQYF.